Following are 22 T cell receptor beta chains from one sample sequenced in a study of blood T cell repertoires in COVID-19. TCRdb's table, derived via immunoSEQ multiplex PCR, lists solely in-frame clones and lacks some. The sample gives about 160,000 clones, approximately 79% of which show up once; approximately 18% is in the top ten. Sequencing input: peripheral blood. The receptor source for this set is a woman older than 75 with acute or convalescent COVID-19.

The rearrangement joins TRBV3-1 (or the pseudogene TRBV3-2) to TRBJ1-6; tentative D call: TRBD1 (5 bases). This CDR3 has 13 amino acids. V dropped 3 bases and J dropped 9 bases, with 9 bases sitting between them. Germline V CDR1 and CDR2: LGHDT, YNNKEL (reference sequence). CDR3 amino acids: CASSQGGSSPLHF. CDR3 coding DNA: TGTGCCAGCAGCCAGGGGGGTAGTTCACCCCTCCACTTT.

V usage is TRBV2 and J usage is TRBJ2-3; D is ambiguous. The germline gives CDR1 SNHLY, CDR2 FYNNEI. The CDR3 totals 16 residues. The V end lost 0 bases, the J end lost 0 bases, and 10 bases lay between the germline ends. The CDR3 sequence is CASSEARSVSTDTQYF. The DNA for the CDR3 is TGTGCCAGCAGTGAAGCGCGGAGCGTAAGCACAGATACGCAGTATTTT.

This clone was seen a handful of times. This chain uses TRBV11-2 with TRBJ2-7; D is perhaps TRBD1 (6 bases). Germline V CDR1 and CDR2: SGHAT, FQNNGV. V was trimmed by 0 bases and J by 4 bases, leaving 10 bases between them. The length of the CDR3 is 14 residues. The CDR3 sequence: CASSLEAQGYEQYF. The CDR3 DNA reads as TGTGCCAGCAGCTTAGAGGCACAGGGATACGAGCAGTACTTC.

The chain uses TRBV7-9 and TRBJ2-7; 11 nucleotides line up with TRBD1. This CDR3 comprises 16 residues. The V and J ends lost 4 bases and 4 bases, in that order; junction bases with no gene match: 9. Germline CDR1 reads SEHNR; CDR2 reads FQNEAQ (reference sequence). CDR3 nucleotides: TGTGCCAGCAGCTCGCCCAGGACAGGGGGCGCTTACGAGCAGTACTTC. Its protein product is CASSSPRTGGAYEQYF.

The V and J genes are TRBV28 and TRBJ2-2, with 10 bases lining up with TRBD2. Germline assignment: CDR1 MDHEN and CDR2 SYDVKM. V dropped 6 bases and J dropped 4; count of bases not matched to a gene: 8. The CDR3 sequence is 16 residues long. In nucleotides, the CDR3 is TGTGCCAGCAGACTTACTAGCGGGATGGGCACCGGGGAGCTGTTTTTT. Amino acid sequence: CASRLTSGMGTGELFF.

The chain couples TRBV6-5 to TRBJ1-6; 9 bases match TRBD1. J was trimmed by 7 bases and V by 6 bases; bases with no gene match: 7. Germline loops: CDR1 MNHEY, CDR2 SVGAGI. This CDR3 is built from 15 residues. The chain's CDR3 is CASSGDRDYNSPLHF. CDR3 nucleotide sequence: TGTGCCAGCAGCGGGGACAGGGACTACAATTCACCCCTCCACTTT.

The table lists this clone with a few counts. This chain connects TRBV5-1 to TRBJ1-5; D is undetermined. Germline CDR1 and CDR2: SGHRS and YFSETQ. The CDR3 is 15 residues long. Deletions cut 3 bases from V and 6 bases from J, with 16 bases between. CDR3: CASSSLGILGQPQHF. CDR3 in DNA: TGCGCCAGCAGCTCCCTCGGGATCCTCGGTCAGCCCCAGCATTTT.

Here the CDR3 reads CASSPRGSWINSYEQYF. As DNA, the CDR3 is TGTGCCAGCAGCCCCCGGGGATCATGGATCAACTCCTACGAGCAGTACTTC. The chain couples TRBV6-2 or TRBV6-3 to TRBJ2-7; a weak D match, TRBD2 (5 bases). V lost 6 bases and J 0 bases, leaving 21 bases between the germline ends. Germline V gene sequence: CDR1 MNHEY, CDR2 SVGEGT. The CDR3 loop spans 17 amino acids.

This clone was recorded a few times. The chain carries TRBV27 and TRBJ1-2, with a possible D match to TRBD1 (6 bases). This CDR3 region has 14 residues. Germline V lookup: CDR1 MNHEY, CDR2 SMNVEV (reference sequence). The germline V and J ends were trimmed by 2 bases and 5 bases, with 12 bases remaining between them. The CDR3 protein is CASSLQGPGYGYTF. The CDR3 DNA is TGTGCCAGCAGTTTACAGGGGCCTGGGTATGGCTACACCTTC.

The rearrangement links TRBV5-6 to TRBJ1-2; perhaps TRBD1 as D (6 bases). This CDR3 comprises 14 residues. V gave up 4 bases and J gave up 11 bases, with 21 bases separating them. Germline V CDR1 and CDR2: SGHDT, YYEEEE. The CDR3 reads CASSLFNQGTRYTF. In DNA form, the CDR3 reads TGTGCCAGCAGCCTATTTAATCAGGGGACCAGGTACACCTTC.

The V call is TRBV30, the J call TRBJ1-2, with 8 bases aligning to TRBD1. With V trimmed by 4 bases and J by 5 bases, 6 bases remained unmatched. This CDR3 comprises 13 residues. The V gene's germline CDR1 is GTSNPN and CDR2 SVGIG (reference sequence). The CDR3 nucleotides read TGTGCCTGGACAGGGGGCGCGGGGTATGGCTACACCTTC. Its protein product is CAWTGGAGYGYTF.

This clone was detected once. V gene TRBV5-1 combines with J gene TRBJ2-7, with TRBD2 matching 8 bases. Germline CDR1 reads SGHRS; CDR2 reads YFSETQ. The CDR3 runs to 13 residues. V dropped 6 bases and J dropped 3; count of bases not matched to a gene: 5. CDR3 region: CASTTSGFYEQYF. The CDR3 bases are TGCGCCAGCACAACTAGCGGATTCTACGAGCAGTACTTC.

This chain joins TRBV4-2 and TRBJ2-6; TRBD1 agrees at 8 bases. This CDR3 spans 18 amino acids. After removal of 0 bases from V and 0 bases from J, the junction contained 4 bases not matched to a gene. CDR1 LGHNA and CDR2 YNFKEQ come from the germline V gene. The CDR3 sequence is CASSQDLGTGSGANVLTF. CDR3 nucleotides: TGTGCCAGCAGCCAAGATTTAGGGACAGGCTCTGGGGCCAACGTCCTGACTTTC.

The chain carries TRBV19 and TRBJ2-7, with 11 bases aligning to TRBD1. Germline V lookup: CDR1 LNHDA, CDR2 SQIVND (reference sequence). The CDR3 sequence is 17 residues long. The J segment lost 5 bases and the V segment lost 4 bases, leaving 13 bases of the junction unmatched. CDR3 amino acids: CASSRDRGRNEGDEQYF. Written as DNA, the CDR3 is TGTGCCAGTAGTAGGGACAGGGGGAGGAACGAAGGGGACGAGCAGTACTTC.

V usage is TRBV6-6 and J usage is TRBJ2-7, with D possibly TRBD1 on 6 matching bases. Germline V CDR1 and CDR2: MNHNY, SVGAGI (reference sequence). V was pared by 6 bases and J by 7 bases, with 16 bases between. The CDR3 sequence is 13 residues long. CDR3 coding DNA: TGTGCCAGCAGGGGGGTTTTGCAGGGGGAGCAGTACTTC. Protein product: CASRGVLQGEQYF.

Regarding this clone: Other DNA variants within this sample encode the same CDR3. The V gene is TRBV7-9, the J gene TRBJ2-7; possibly TRBD2 for D (6 bases). The V end was cut by 4 bases, the J end by 3 bases, with 22 bases between. CDR1 and CDR2 (germline): SEHNR, FQNEAQ (reference sequence). The CDR3 is 17 amino acids. This CDR3 is CASSSREQSFGLYEQYF. The CDR3 DNA follows: TGTGCCAGCAGCTCCCGGGAGCAGAGCTTCGGACTCTACGAGCAGTACTTC.

V gene TRBV30 combines with J gene TRBJ1-5; D gene unclear. This CDR3 is 13 amino acids long. Looked up from germline, CDR1 is GTSNPN and CDR2 is SVGIG (reference sequence). The ends were cut back, 5 bases at V and 6 bases at J, with 14 bases in the middle. The CDR3 DNA follows: TGTGCCTGGGGCAGGCTGCTTGGTCAGCCCCAGCATTTT. It yields the protein CAWGRLLGQPQHF.

The chain is built from TRBV18 and TRBJ2-5, with D unresolved. CDR1 and CDR2 (germline): KGHSH, LQKENI. V was pared by 3 bases and J by 10 bases, with 21 bases between. This CDR3 has 15 amino acids. Here the CDR3 reads CASSPPTELQVVQYF. DNA for the CDR3: TGTGCCAGCTCACCCCCCACAGAGCTTCAGGTGGTCCAGTACTTC.

The chain has TRBV3-1 (or the pseudogene TRBV3-2) and TRBJ2-2, with 7 bases matching TRBD2. The CDR3 sequence is 13 residues long. Trimming removed 4 bases from V and 6 bases from J; junction bases left unmatched: 2. Germline CDR1 reads LGHDT; CDR2 reads YNNKEL (reference sequence). CDR3 sequence reads: CASSPGGPGELFF. The CDR3 DNA is TGTGCCAGCAGCCCGGGGGGACCCGGGGAGCTGTTTTTT.

J is TRBJ1-6 and V is TRBV7-3, with 8 bases fitting TRBD1. Germline CDR1 is SGHTA and CDR2 is FQGTGA. This CDR3 spans 15 amino acids. The ends lost 6 bases at V and 5 bases at J; junction bases unmatched: 6. CDR3 loop: CASSKDRAHNSPLHF. As DNA, the CDR3 is TGTGCCAGCAGTAAGGACAGGGCGCATAATTCACCCCTCCACTTT.

V usage is TRBV7-2 and J usage is TRBJ2-1; D ambiguous. The CDR3 runs 14 residues. V was cut by 5 bases and J by 6 bases, with 14 bases left in between. Looked up from germline, CDR1 is SGHTA and CDR2 is FQGNSA. CDR3 loop: CASSPMRLGNEQFF. The CDR3 bases are TGTGCCAGCAGCCCGATGCGGTTAGGCAATGAGCAGTTCTTC.

The chain has TRBV28 and TRBJ2-3; the D gene is possibly TRBD2 (6 bases). CDR3 length equals 14 residues. The V gene lost 2 bases and the J gene lost 5 bases, with 11 bases spanning the gap. Germline CDR1 MDHEN, CDR2 SYDVKM. The CDR3 DNA reads TGTGCCAGCAGTTTAGGGGGAGGCAGAGATACGCAGTATTTT. As protein: CASSLGGGRDTQYF.